This entry concerns a single T cell receptor beta chain. This receptor's antigen is unknown. It has no much larger one-base neighbor in the sample; base qualities were not kept. The sample originates from a study of blood T cells in healthy people across ages (dated by TCRdb to about 2015). In the study overall: In model experiments, template switching captured roughly one uniquely barcoded TCR beta cDNA molecule for every two T cells. Age-related changes in TCR beta repertoire diversity were measured in the study by deep sequencing normalized with unique cDNA molecular identifiers. Donors were grouped into four age groups: young (average about 15 years), middle-aged (about 40), aged (over 55) and long-lived (approximately 82). To avoid experimental bias, donors of different ages were randomly spread across the sequencing lanes. Two additional independent replicas of 1 million unique cDNA reads from the same blood draw were analyzed for two donors (one aged 18 to 30 and one aged 80 or older).

The 39 donors, aged about 6 to 95 years, were systemically healthy Caucasian individuals from Russia. Around 10 milliliters of peripheral blood were collected from each donor into EDTA-treated Vacutainer tubes. PBMCs were isolated by Ficoll-Paque density-gradient centrifugation, with at least 6 million obtained per sample. Trizol reagent was used to extract total RNA from the PBMCs, yielding at least 6 micrograms per sample. The percentages of naive CD45RAhigh/CD27high T cells were determined by flow cytometry on a PBMC aliquot from every donor. CDR1 and CDR2 are read off the germline V gene (reference sequence) as DFQATT and SNEGSKA. V is clipped by 0 bases and J by 0 bases, and the sequence between their germline boundaries is 15 bases long. The CDR3 measures 16 amino acids from cysteine to phenylalanine. The only DNA kept is the CDR3, 48 bases in frame from the first base. General findings and caveats noted by the study authors: Because donor CMV infection status was unknown, age-related changes in expanded clonotypes were potentially confounded. Estimates of total diversity based on one million sequenced T cells were considered lower bounds and underestimates. Because profiling used bulk unsorted PBMCs, naive and antigen-experienced compartments could not be compared conclusively. Compared with the aged group, the long-lived group had more naive CD4+ T cells, fewer expanded clones and increased TCR diversity, a pattern suggesting age selection. As age increased, observed TCR beta diversity per million T cells dropped in a roughly linear way, and a significant reduction was already evident by age about 40. A strong correlation was found between observed TCR beta diversity and the percentage of naive T cells measured by flow cytometry.

Receptor amplification or capture employed 5' RACE. The sequencer listed for this sample is Illumina HiSeq 2500. A second PCR of about 7 to 12 cycles was run with a J-beta primer mix and a sample-barcoded 5' primer. A template-switch 5' adaptor carrying 12 random nucleotides introduced a unique molecular identifier onto each TCR beta cDNA molecule. Each sample yielded at least 3 million CDR3-containing paired-end reads. The Mint cDNA synthesis kit, primed by a TRBC-specific oligonucleotide, was used to synthesize first-strand cDNA from all RNA. Following uracil-DNA glycosylase treatment, a first 18-cycle PCR with universal primers M1SS and BC2_uni_R was performed on all cDNA. In the source study's methods: For normalization, 1 million high-quality reads were randomly selected from each sample, with every read carrying a distinct molecular identifier. Instead of being binned into consensus sequences, reads with shared molecular identifiers were discarded. MiTCR, with a Q25 quality threshold and the strictest error-elimination algorithm, was used for CDR3 identification, clonotype clustering and error correction. Lower-bound total TCR beta diversity was estimated with a nonparametric unseen species model using Euler transformation. The public sequencing data were trimmed at Q25 with fastp and processed into clonotypes with MiXCR by TCRdb, which kept only in-frame beta chains. Records with the same CDR3 protein are collapsed into one entry carrying the most frequent genes and DNA. The V and J calls reflect TCRdb's pipeline rather than the authors' work. Within this sample are about 1.5 million distinct CDR3 sequences, with under 55% of them counted one time only. Of the sample, over 3.5% falls within the top ten clones.

This clonotype originated in a woman aged 18-29 years in good health. Material for sequencing was blood. The rearranged chain carries TRBV20-1 and TRBJ2-7; the D segment cannot be called with confidence. The nucleotide sequence reads as follows: TGCAGTGCTAGAGATTTGAAGGGATTTAGCTCCTACGAGCAGTACTTC. Its protein is CSARDLKGFSSYEQYF.